The 18 T cell receptor beta chains in this list originate from one sample, sequenced in a study of blood T cell repertoires in COVID-19. TCRdb's table, derived via immunoSEQ multiplex PCR, lists solely in-frame clones and lacks some. The data contain tens of thousands of clones, approximately 84% of them singletons. Material: peripheral blood. The receptor set was obtained from a man aged 50 to 60 with acute or convalescent COVID-19.

This sequence joins TRBV20-1 and TRBJ1-5; D is ambiguous. Germline V gene sequence: CDR1 DFQATT, CDR2 SNEGSKA (reference sequence). CDR3 length: 12 residues. The germline V and J ends were trimmed by 3 bases and 0 bases, with 3 bases remaining between them. This CDR3 reads CSASRSNQPQHF. The CDR3 DNA follows: TGCAGTGCTAGTCGTAGCAATCAGCCCCAGCATTTT.

The J gene is TRBJ1-1, the V gene TRBV19; TRBD1 matches at 10 bases. Germline CDR1 and CDR2: LNHDA and SQIVND (reference sequence). The CDR3 is made up of 15 amino acids. The ends lost 5 bases at V and 5 bases at J; junction bases unmatched: 8. In nucleotides, the CDR3 is TGTGCCAGTAGTTTCGACAGGGGGCTAGCGACTGAAGCTTTCTTT. Its protein is CASSFDRGLATEAFF. Using reference TRBV19 and TRBJ1-1 for the parts outside the CDR3, the full variable domain is DGGITQSPKYLFRKEGQNVTLSCEQNLNHDAMYWYRQDPGQGLRLIYYSQIVNDFQKGDIAEGYSVSREKKESFPLTVTSAQKNPTAFYLCASSFDRGLATEAFFGQGTRLTVV.

This rearrangement joins TRBV5-1 to TRBJ2-2; a possible D gene is TRBD2 (5 bases). Germline CDR1 is SGHRS and CDR2 is YFSETQ. V gave up 0 bases and J gave up 1 base, with 16 bases separating them. CDR3 length: 18 residues. CDR3 DNA: TGCGCCAGCAGCTTGGCCCCGGGGTTTTCACGGAACACCGGGGAGCTGTTTTTT. Encoded protein: CASSLAPGFSRNTGELFF.

The V gene is TRBV7-9, the J gene TRBJ1-6, with TRBD1 matching over 9 bases. Germline V gene lookup returns CDR1 SEHNR and CDR2 FQNEAQ (reference sequence). The CDR3 has 14 amino acids. After removal of 8 bases from V and 7 bases from J, the junction contained 6 bases not matched to a gene. This CDR3 reads CASPNGTGNSPLHF. The CDR3 DNA reads as TGTGCCAGCCCTAACGGGACAGGGAATTCACCCCTCCACTTT.

The gene calls are TRBV15 and TRBJ1-4; possibly TRBD1 for D (5 bases). Looked up from germline, CDR1 is LNHNV and CDR2 is YYDKDF (reference sequence). This CDR3 is 15 amino acids long. V lost 0 bases to trimming and J lost 7 bases, with 12 bases between them. For the CDR3, the DNA is TGTGCCACCAGCAGAGATACAGGCGGTATTGAAAAACTGTTTTTT. It yields the protein CATSRDTGGIEKLFF.

The chain joins TRBV2 to TRBJ1-2; 11 bases line up with TRBD1. Trimming took 6 bases from V and 2 from J; bases not matched to a gene: 11. The CDR3 consists of 17 residues. Germline CDR1 and CDR2: SNHLY and FYNNEI. The chain's CDR3 is CASRRGTGGSLNYGYTF. In DNA, the CDR3 is TGTGCCAGCAGACGCGGGACAGGGGGAAGTTTGAACTATGGCTACACCTTC.

The chain links TRBV6-1 to TRBJ2-1; no definite D call. The CDR3 loop spans 14 amino acids. V was trimmed by 2 bases and J by 4 bases, leaving 9 bases between them. Germline loops: CDR1 MNHNS, CDR2 SASEGT. CDR3 sequence reads: CASSEQGVYNEQFF. Written as DNA, the CDR3 is TGTGCCAGCAGTGAACAAGGAGTTTACAATGAGCAGTTCTTC.

This rearrangement joins TRBV5-4 to TRBJ2-3, with D perhaps matching TRBD1 (6 bases). Trimming shortened V by 3 bases and J by 1 base, and 9 bases separated the two germline ends. The CDR3 spans 14 residues. Germline V CDR1 and CDR2: SGHNT, YYREEE (reference sequence). The chain's CDR3 is CASSSEGGTDTQYF. The CDR3 DNA is TGTGCCAGCAGCTCTGAGGGGGGCACAGATACGCAGTATTTT. The whole variable domain, remainder taken from reference TRBV5-4 and TRBJ2-3, is ETGVTQSPTHLIKTRGQQVTLRCSSQSGHNTVSWYQQALGQGPQFIFQYYREEENGRGNFPPRFSGLQFPNYSSELNVNALELDDSALYLCASSSEGGTDTQYFGPGTRLTVL.

The chain uses TRBV6-5 and TRBJ2-1; TRBD1 matches 7 bases. The trim removed 6 bases at V and 1 base at J, leaving 3 bases unmatched. CDR3 length: 14 amino acids. CDR1 and CDR2 from the germline V gene are MNHEY and SVGAGI. In nucleotides, the CDR3 is TGTGCCAGCAGAGGGGGCCTTTCCTACAATGAGCAGTTCTTC. The encoded protein is CASRGGLSYNEQFF.

The rearrangement links TRBV10-1 to TRBJ2-2; no clear D. Germline V lookup: CDR1 WNHNN, CDR2 SYGVQD (reference sequence). The CDR3 is made up of 14 amino acids. V lost 4 bases and J 2 bases, leaving 8 bases between the germline ends. The CDR3 sequence: CASSVSGNTGELFF. The CDR3 nucleotides read TGCGCCAGCAGTGTTAGTGGTAACACCGGGGAGCTGTTTTTT.

The rearrangement uses TRBV11-2 and TRBJ1-6; D is ambiguous. The CDR3 loop spans 15 amino acids. Per the germline V gene, CDR1 is SGHAT and CDR2 is FQNNGV. Trimming removed 1 base at V and 7 bases at J, with 11 bases between. This chain's CDR3 is CASSLGAAGNSPLHF. CDR3 in DNA: TGTGCCAGCAGCTTAGGGGCAGCGGGCAATTCACCCCTCCACTTT.

The chain employs TRBV13 and TRBJ1-6; D gene unclear. Trimming cost V 0 bases and J 9 bases, with 12 bases left between them. CDR1 is PRHDT, CDR2 FYEKMQ, per germline (reference sequence). The CDR3 extends over 15 amino acids. As DNA, the CDR3 is TGTGCCAGCAGCTTAGGTCAGGTAGGGAGTTCACCCCTCCACTTT. Its translation is CASSLGQVGSSPLHF.

The V and J genes are TRBV2 and TRBJ2-2; 8 bases match TRBD2. The CDR3 loop spans 12 amino acids. CDR1 is SNHLY and CDR2 is FYNNEI in the germline V gene. V lost 6 bases to trimming and J lost 7 bases; unmatched junction nucleotides: 1. CDR3 DNA sequence: TGTGCCAGCAGCCTAGCGGGCGGGGAGCTGTTTTTT. Amino acids: CASSLAGGELFF.

This chain connects TRBV7-9 to TRBJ1-1; 7 bases align to TRBD1. This CDR3 contains 14 residues. Germline CDR1 reads SEHNR; CDR2 reads FQNEAQ (reference sequence). Unmatched junction bases numbered 3, after V lost 1 base and J lost 4 bases. The DNA of the CDR3 is TGTGCCAGCAGCTTAGAGTCAGGGGGCACTGAAGCTTTCTTT. This gives the protein CASSLESGGTEAFF.

The chain has TRBV7-9 and TRBJ2-1, with TRBD2 matching 9 bases. Per the germline V gene, CDR1 is SEHNR and CDR2 is FQNEAQ (reference sequence). CDR3 length: 19 residues. Trimming removed 1 base from V and 8 bases from J; junction bases left unmatched: 18. The CDR3 bases are TGTGCCAGCAGCTTAGGTCCAGTGATCGGCTTGCGGGGGGGCCATGAGCAGTTCTTC. Protein product: CASSLGPVIGLRGGHEQFF. The variable domain in full, completed from reference TRBV7-9 and TRBJ2-1, reads DTGVSQNPRHKITKRGQNVTFRCDPISEHNRLYWYRQTLGQGPEFLTYFQNEAQLEKSRLLSDRFSAERPKGSFSTLEIQRTEQGDSAMYLCASSLGPVIGLRGGHEQFFGPGTRLTVL.

On this clone itself: Other DNA sequences in the sample encode the same CDR3. The chain has TRBV5-1 and TRBJ1-1, with 10 bases identical to TRBD1. V trimming: 0 bases; J trimming: 2 bases; junction bases outside the gene matches: 1. Germline CDR1 SGHRS, CDR2 YFSETQ. This CDR3 has 15 residues. The CDR3 is CASSLGDRGNTEAFF. In DNA form, the CDR3 reads TGCGCCAGCAGCTTGGGGGACAGGGGAAACACTGAAGCTTTCTTT.

V and J are TRBV6-1 and TRBJ2-5; 9 bases match TRBD1. Germline CDR1 reads MNHNS; CDR2 reads SASEGT. V was clipped by 2 bases and J by 5 bases; unmatched bases: 6. This CDR3 contains 15 residues. The CDR3 bases are TGTGCCAGCAGTGAAATCTGGACAGGGGTGGAGACCCAGTACTTC. Its protein is CASSEIWTGVETQYF.

The chain couples TRBV19 to TRBJ2-7; TRBD1 matches at 10 bases. CDR3 length: 15 residues. After removal of 3 bases from V and 0 bases from J, the junction contained 2 bases not matched to a gene. Germline V gene lookup returns CDR1 LNHDA and CDR2 SQIVND (reference sequence). CDR3 coding DNA: TGTGCCAGTAGTATGGGACAGGGGAGCTCCTACGAGCAGTACTTC. Amino acid sequence: CASSMGQGSSYEQYF.